This record concerns one T cell receptor beta chain sequence. Its antigen is currently unknown. The sample comes from a study of cytomegalovirus exposure and HLA in healthy donors. Study results and limitations: Among CMV-associated TCR beta chains, most appeared HLA-restricted in a later analysis. In a later analysis, DRB1 alleles had the most associated TCRs; HLA-C alleles the fewest.

The V gene lost 6 bases and the J gene lost 5 bases, with 14 bases spanning the gap. This CDR3 has 14 residues. Germline assignment: CDR1 ENHRY and CDR2 SYGVKD. 13 Jbeta primers and 60 Vbeta primers were used for the PCR. Using immunoSEQ multiplex PCR, the repertoire was profiled, and TCRdb retains in-frame clones only, with some absent. The sample contains some 220,000 clones, 80% to 90% of which appear only once. The chain employs TRBV10-3 and TRBJ1-5, with a possible D match to TRBD1 (6 bases). This clonotype was obtained from a woman in her late teens or twenties in good health and CMV-seronegative. What was sequenced was PBMCs. The CDR3 DNA sequence: TGTGCCATCAGAAACGGACAGTCAGATCAGCCCCAGCATTTT. Translated: CAIRNGQSDQPQHF.